This T cell receptor (beta chain) comes out of a study of shared clonotypes between healthy human individuals. The study's findings and limits: When compared with the clonotypes that were shared by all four sorted-subset donors, the non-shared clonotypes turned out to have lower generation probabilities.

For sorted subsets, approximately 0.2 ug DNA per replicate equaled around 28,000 T cell genomes. Profiling relied on immunoSEQ multiplex PCR, and the TCRdb table lists in-frame clones only, not all of them. This sample has some 2 million clones, with less than 95% found just once. About this clone itself: Its antigen is as yet unknown.

Naive CD8 isolation took CD45RO-negative cells positively selected for CCR7 and excluded terminally differentiated effector memory CD45RA+ cells. The study drew its donors from healthy HIV-negative adults without recent acute infections or vaccinations. The J segment lost 1 base and the V segment lost 0 bases, leaving 3 bases of the junction unmatched. Germline assignment: CDR1 SGDLS and CDR2 YYNGEE. This CDR3 has 16 residues. The chain carries TRBV9 and TRBJ2-5, with TRBD2 matching over 10 bases. The sequencing sample was made of naive CD8+ T cells sorted from blood. This TCR came from a man between 18 and 35 years old in good health. CDR3 in amino acids: CASSVVPSGSQETQYF. The CDR3 DNA follows: TGTGCCAGCAGCGTAGTCCCTAGCGGGAGCCAAGAGACCCAGTACTTC.